This T cell receptor beta chain appears in the sequencing data of a study of neurological immune-mediated disorders. The authors made cDNA by 5'RACE with 10-nucleotide random UMIs. TCRdb re-analysed the 5' RACE reads in MiXCR, keeping a single row per CDR3 protein. This sample has under 45,000 distinct CDR3 sequences, with 12% found just once. General study results and limits: None of the CDR3 amino acid sequences found in expanded clones was shared across subjects. This suggests that the TCR-beta repertoires were private in all groups.

This CDR3 has 14 residues. The V end lost 2 bases, the J end lost 2 bases, and 9 bases lay between the germline ends. Germline CDR1 MNHNY, CDR2 SVGAGI (reference sequence). For the unsorted libraries, 2 million PBMCs stored at -80 C served as input. In this sample, this clonotype turned up many times. Antigen: not known. V is TRBV6-6 and J is TRBJ2-5; possibly TRBD1 for D (5 bases). The TCR sequence derives from a female donor in good health. Sequenced input: PBMCs. CDR3 bases: TGTGCCAGCAGTTACCGACGACAGCAAGAGACCCAGTACTTC. Protein: CASSYRRQQETQYF.